This T cell receptor (beta chain) was identified during a study of blood T cell repertoires in COVID-19. Only in-frame clones appear in the TCRdb table, and some are missing; sequencing was by immunoSEQ multiplex PCR. The top ten clones hold about 6% of a sample with hundreds of thousands of clones, about 90% of them seen once. This clone was observed a single time. The CDR3 is 11 residues long. Germline CDR1 reads LNHDA; CDR2 reads SQIVND (reference sequence). Trimming removed 3 bases at V and 4 bases at J, with 4 bases between. The J gene is TRBJ2-7, the V gene TRBV19, with unresolved D. The sequencing sample was made of peripheral blood. This TCR was sampled from a woman between 45 and 65 years old with COVID-19, enrolled during active disease. The CDR3 sequence: CASSIGYEQYF. DNA for the CDR3: TGTGCCAGTAGTATCGGTTACGAGCAGTACTTC. The full variable domain, its missing parts supplied by reference TRBV19 and TRBJ2-7, is DGGITQSPKYLFRKEGQNVTLSCEQNLNHDAMYWYRQDPGQGLRLIYYSQIVNDFQKGDIAEGYSVSREKKESFPLTVTSAQKNPTAFYLCASSIGYEQYFGPGTRLTVT.